These T cell receptor beta chains were read from a single sample in a study of blood T cell repertoires in COVID-19. Sequenced by immunoSEQ multiplex PCR; TCRdb stores in-frame clones only, minus some. The data show 100,000 to 150,000 clones, 75% to 90% seen once. Sequencing was carried out using peripheral blood. The receptors derive from a man in his fifties or sixties with COVID-19, enrolled during active disease. The CDR3 runs from the conserved cysteine through the conserved F or W. D genes are given only for firm matches. Where a row states a size, it is once, few, many or the class of an expanded clone; other rows omit it.

j_call clone_size v_call d_call cdr3_aa cdr3_nt
TRBJ1-4 NA TRBV7-9 TRBD1 CASSQGQSNEKLFF TGTGCCAGCAGCCAGGGACAGTCTAATGAAAAACTGTTTTTT
TRBJ1-6 NA TRBV5-4 TRBD1 CASSLALGSRGNSPLHF TGTGCCAGCAGCTTGGCCCTCGGAAGCAGGGGGAATTCACCCCTCCACTTT
TRBJ2-5 once TRBV5-4 TRBD1 CASSTGRTGGEETQYF TGTGCCAGCAGCACGGGCAGGACAGGGGGAGAGGAGACCCAGTACTTC
TRBJ1-2 few TRBV5-8 NA CASSRRQATYYGYTF TGTGCCAGCAGCCGCAGACAGGCGACATACTATGGCTACACCTTC
TRBJ2-7 once TRBV2 TRBD1 CASSEGQGVSYEQYF TGTGCCAGCAGCGAAGGACAGGGGGTGTCCTACGAGCAGTACTTC
TRBJ2-6 once TRBV27 NA CASSESSGANVLTF TGTGCCAGCAGCGAGAGCTCTGGGGCCAACGTCCTGACTTTC
TRBJ2-7 NA TRBV30 TRBD1 CAWSLGQGVMQYF TGTGCCTGGAGTTTGGGACAGGGGGTGATGCAGTACTTC
TRBJ2-5 NA TRBV5-1 NA CASSLQGRETQYF TGCGCCAGCAGCTTACAGGGGAGGGAGACCCAGTACTTC
TRBJ1-3 NA TRBV25-1 NA CASESGGNTIYF TGTGCCAGCGAATCCGGGGGAAACACCATATATTTT
TRBJ1-2 NA TRBV29-1 NA CSVATGVGYGYTF TGCAGCGTTGCCACGGGGGTGGGGTATGGCTACACCTTC
TRBJ1-4 NA TRBV3-1/TRBV3-2 NA CASSRHSGVTNEKLFF TGTGCCAGCAGCCGACACTCAGGGGTAACTAATGAAAAACTGTTTTTT
TRBJ1-6 NA TRBV13 TRBD1 CASRGETGYDSPLHF TGTGCCAGCAGAGGGGAGACAGGGTACGATTCACCCCTCCACTTT
TRBJ2-5 NA TRBV11-2 NA CASSLLRGQETQYF TGTGCCAGCAGCTTACTCAGGGGTCAAGAGACCCAGTACTTC
TRBJ2-2 NA TRBV7-6 TRBD2 CASSFSGGENTGELFF TGTGCCAGCAGTTTCAGCGGGGGCGAGAACACCGGGGAGCTGTTTTTT
TRBJ1-1 once TRBV6-6 NA CASSYSTGAEAFF TGTGCCAGCAGTTACTCGACAGGAGCTGAAGCTTTCTTT
TRBJ1-6 NA TRBV5-5 NA CASSFSSANSPLHF TGTGCCAGCAGCTTTTCCAGCGCCAATTCACCCCTCCACTTT
TRBJ1-5 NA TRBV24-1 NA CATSVPGWRNQPQHF TGTGCCACCAGTGTCCCGGGGTGGCGCAATCAGCCCCAGCATTTT
TRBJ1-5 NA TRBV7-2 NA CASSLTQGIGNQPQHF TGTGCCAGCAGCTTAACTCAGGGGATAGGCAATCAGCCCCAGCATTTT
TRBJ2-1 NA TRBV21-1 NA CASSKGPSGGPAAWDEQFF TGTGCCAGCAGCAAAGGGCCTAGCGGGGGTCCTGCGGCCTGGGATGAGCAGTTCTTC
TRBJ2-7 NA TRBV5-5 TRBD1 CASSKGTDEQYF TGTGCCAGCAGCAAAGGGACAGACGAGCAGTACTTC
TRBJ1-2 once TRBV6-6 NA CASSYNALGENYGYTF TGTGCCAGCAGTTACAACGCCCTAGGGGAAAACTATGGCTACACCTTC
TRBJ1-1 NA TRBV11-1 NA CASSFPGSNTEAFF TGTGCCAGCAGCTTCCCAGGGTCGAACACTGAAGCTTTCTTT
TRBJ2-1 NA TRBV3-1/TRBV3-2 TRBD2 CASSQEGLVDNEQFF TGTGCCAGCAGCCAAGAGGGACTAGTCGACAATGAGCAGTTCTTC
TRBJ1-1 NA TRBV30 NA CAWSAPVGRGAEAFF TGTGCCTGGAGTGCTCCGGTAGGGCGCGGGGCTGAAGCTTTCTTT
TRBJ2-7 NA TRBV6-5 TRBD1 CASSPGQPHEQYF TGTGCCAGCAGCCCGGGACAGCCCCACGAGCAGTACTTC
TRBJ1-1 NA TRBV6-6 NA CASSYSPGGMNTEAFF TGTGCCAGCAGTTACTCACCGGGTGGTATGAACACTGAAGCTTTCTTT
TRBJ1-2 NA TRBV27 NA CASSIRFSHYGYTF TGTGCCAGCAGCATCAGGTTCTCCCACTATGGCTACACCTTC
TRBJ2-1 NA TRBV7-2 TRBD2 CASSLRGGGYNEQFF TGTGCCAGCAGCTTACGGGGCGGGGGATACAATGAGCAGTTCTTC
TRBJ2-5 NA TRBV9 NA CASSVAAGGETQYF TGTGCCAGCAGCGTAGCGGCCGGGGGTGAGACCCAGTACTTC
TRBJ1-5 NA TRBV5-1 NA CASSDRPAGPQHF TGCGCCAGCAGCGACAGGCCGGCTGGGCCCCAGCATTTT
TRBJ2-3 once TRBV6-1 TRBD1 CASSEEGTGADTQYF TGTGCCAGCAGTGAAGAGGGGACAGGGGCCGATACGCAGTATTTT
TRBJ1-3 NA TRBV28 NA CASSDRFSGNTIYF TGTGCCAGTAGTGACAGATTCTCTGGAAACACCATATATTTT
TRBJ1-4 NA TRBV10-3 NA CAISEGQGNEKLFF TGTGCCATCAGTGAAGGGCAGGGGAATGAAAAACTGTTTTTT
TRBJ2-3 once TRBV6-6 TRBD2 CASSQGRGGTDTQYF TGTGCCAGCAGCCAAGGGCGGGGGGGTACAGATACGCAGTATTTT
TRBJ2-5 NA TRBV5-1 TRBD1 CASSVTGGRGETQYF TGCGCCAGCAGCGTGACAGGGGGCCGGGGCGAGACCCAGTACTTC
TRBJ2-5 NA TRBV7-6 TRBD1 CASSLEGTGDETQYF TGTGCCAGCAGCTTAGAAGGGACAGGGGACGAGACCCAGTACTTC